This record looks at one TCR beta chain sequence and its context. These data belong to a study of blood T cell repertoires in COVID-19. In the study overall: Acute-phase and convalescent COVID-19 samples originated in the United States, Italy and Spain. In each case, the material was cDNA or gDNA derived from T cells, B-cell-depleted T cells, or PBMCs.

Assay: immunoSEQ multiplex PCR; the TCRdb copy retains only in-frame clones and omits some. Seen here are 200,000 or so clones, 70% to 90% observed once, and the top ten hold around a sixth. Seattle patient enrollment occurred during active infection, with longitudinal follow-up thereafter. V dropped 3 bases and J dropped 1; count of bases not matched to a gene: 10. In germline, CDR1 is ENHRY, CDR2 SYGVKD. CDR3 length: 18 amino acids. This TCR came from a person aged 65 to 85 with COVID-19, enrolled during active disease. The sample consisted of peripheral blood. The rearrangement links TRBV10-3 to TRBJ2-3; 10 bases agree with TRBD2. The CDR3 DNA reads TGTGCCATCAGTGAAGGAGCGGGGGGGCCCTTTGGCACAGATACGCAGTATTTT. As protein: CAISEGAGGPFGTDTQYF.